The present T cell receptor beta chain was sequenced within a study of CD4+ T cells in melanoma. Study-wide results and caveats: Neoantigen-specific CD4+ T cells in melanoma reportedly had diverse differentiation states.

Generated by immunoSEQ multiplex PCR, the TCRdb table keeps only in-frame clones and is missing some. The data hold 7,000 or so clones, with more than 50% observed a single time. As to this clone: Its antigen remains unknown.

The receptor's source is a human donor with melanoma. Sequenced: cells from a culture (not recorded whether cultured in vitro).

Here the CDR3 DNA reads TGTGCCTGGAGCGGGAGAGGGATGTACAATCAGCCCCAGCATTTT. Translated: CAWSGRGMYNQPQHF. The chain uses TRBV30 and TRBJ1-5; no reliable D call. Germline CDR1 reads GTSNPN; CDR2 reads SVGIG (reference sequence). This CDR3 spans 15 amino acids. Trimming took 3 bases from V and 3 from J, leaving 15 bases between them.